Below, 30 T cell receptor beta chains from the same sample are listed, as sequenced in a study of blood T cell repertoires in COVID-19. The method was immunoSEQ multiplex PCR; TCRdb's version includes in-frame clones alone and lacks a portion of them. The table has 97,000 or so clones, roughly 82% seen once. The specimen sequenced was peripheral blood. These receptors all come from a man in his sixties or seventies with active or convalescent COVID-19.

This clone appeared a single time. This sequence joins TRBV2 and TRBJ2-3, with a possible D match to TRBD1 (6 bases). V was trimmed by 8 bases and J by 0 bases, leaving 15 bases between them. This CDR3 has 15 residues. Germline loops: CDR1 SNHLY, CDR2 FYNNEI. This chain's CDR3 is CASLLNRESTDTQYF. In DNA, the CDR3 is TGTGCCAGCTTACTAAACAGGGAAAGCACAGATACGCAGTATTTT.

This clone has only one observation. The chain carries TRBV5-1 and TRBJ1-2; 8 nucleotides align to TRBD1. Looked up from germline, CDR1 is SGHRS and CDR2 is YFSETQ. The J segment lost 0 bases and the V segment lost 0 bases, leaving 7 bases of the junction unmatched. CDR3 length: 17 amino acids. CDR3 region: CASSLDPNRGANYGYTF. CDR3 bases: TGCGCCAGCAGCTTGGACCCTAACAGGGGGGCTAACTATGGCTACACCTTC.

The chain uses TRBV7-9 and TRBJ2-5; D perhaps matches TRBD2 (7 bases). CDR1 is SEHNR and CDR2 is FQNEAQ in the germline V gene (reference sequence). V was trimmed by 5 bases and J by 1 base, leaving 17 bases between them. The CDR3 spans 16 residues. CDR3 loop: CASSRGEGGGQETQYF. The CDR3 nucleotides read TGTGCCAGCAGCCGGGGAGAGGGAGGGGGCCAAGAGACCCAGTACTTC.

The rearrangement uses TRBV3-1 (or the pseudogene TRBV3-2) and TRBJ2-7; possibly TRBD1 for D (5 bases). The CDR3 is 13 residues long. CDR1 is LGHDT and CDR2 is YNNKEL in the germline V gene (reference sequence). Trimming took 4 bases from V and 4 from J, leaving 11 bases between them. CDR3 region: CASSRGQTYEQYF. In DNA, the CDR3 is TGTGCCAGCAGCCGGGGCCAAACTTACGAGCAGTACTTC.

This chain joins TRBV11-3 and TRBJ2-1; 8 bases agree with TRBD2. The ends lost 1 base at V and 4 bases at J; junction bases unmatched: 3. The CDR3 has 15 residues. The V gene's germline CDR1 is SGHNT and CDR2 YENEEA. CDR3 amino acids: CASSLGRGGYNEQFF. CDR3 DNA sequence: TGTGCCAGCAGCTTAGGACGGGGGGGGTACAATGAGCAGTTCTTC.

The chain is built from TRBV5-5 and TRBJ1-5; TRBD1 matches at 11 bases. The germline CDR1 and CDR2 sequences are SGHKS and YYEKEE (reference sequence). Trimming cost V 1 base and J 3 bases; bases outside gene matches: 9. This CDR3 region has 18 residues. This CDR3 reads CASSLNPPGQGVNQPQHF. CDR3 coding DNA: TGTGCCAGCAGCTTGAATCCCCCGGGACAGGGGGTCAATCAGCCCCAGCATTTT. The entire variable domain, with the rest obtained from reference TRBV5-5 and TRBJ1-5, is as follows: DAGVTQSPTHLIKTRGQQVTLRCSPISGHKSVSWYQQVLGQGPQFIFQYYEKEERGRGNFPDRFSARQFPNYSSELNVNALLLGDSALYLCASSLNPPGQGVNQPQHFGDGTRLSIL.

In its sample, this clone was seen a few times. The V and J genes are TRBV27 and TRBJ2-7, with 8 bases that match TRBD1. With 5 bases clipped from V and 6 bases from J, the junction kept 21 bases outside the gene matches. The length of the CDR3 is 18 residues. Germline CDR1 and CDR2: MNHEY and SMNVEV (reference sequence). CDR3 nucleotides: TGTGCCAGCAGTCTCGGATTCTCCGCCGGGACAGGACCTCTCGAGCAGTACTTC. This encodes CASSLGFSAGTGPLEQYF.

CDR3: CASSPTAANYGYTF. The CDR3 bases are TGCGCCAGCAGCCCGACAGCTGCTAACTATGGCTACACCTTC. The chain couples TRBV5-1 to TRBJ1-2, with a possible D match to TRBD1 (5 bases). Per germline, CDR1 SGHRS and CDR2 YFSETQ. The CDR3 contains 14 residues. The V end lost 4 bases, the J end lost 0 bases, and 10 bases lay between the germline ends.

The CDR3 loop reads CASSHSGVLYGYTF. The CDR3 nucleotides are TGTGCCAGCAGCCACTCGGGGGTCCTCTATGGCTACACCTTC. The chain joins TRBV3-1 (or the pseudogene TRBV3-2) to TRBJ1-2, with a tentative D call TRBD1 (5 bases). This CDR3 is 14 amino acids long. V was cut by 3 bases and J by 4 bases, with 12 bases left in between. Germline CDR1 and CDR2: LGHDT and YNNKEL (reference sequence).

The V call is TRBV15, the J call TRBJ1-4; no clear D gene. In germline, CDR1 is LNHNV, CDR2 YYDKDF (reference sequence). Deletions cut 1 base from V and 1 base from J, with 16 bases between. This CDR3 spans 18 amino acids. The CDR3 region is CATSRVGQLEGTNEKLFF. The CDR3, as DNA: TGTGCCACCAGCAGAGTAGGTCAGCTAGAGGGAACTAATGAAAAACTGTTTTTT.

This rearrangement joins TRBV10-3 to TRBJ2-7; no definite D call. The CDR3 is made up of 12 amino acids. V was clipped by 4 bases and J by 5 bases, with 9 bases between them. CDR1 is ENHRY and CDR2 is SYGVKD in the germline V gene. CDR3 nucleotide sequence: TGTGCCATCAGTGGGAGAGAAGACGAGCAGTACTTC. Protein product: CAISGREDEQYF.

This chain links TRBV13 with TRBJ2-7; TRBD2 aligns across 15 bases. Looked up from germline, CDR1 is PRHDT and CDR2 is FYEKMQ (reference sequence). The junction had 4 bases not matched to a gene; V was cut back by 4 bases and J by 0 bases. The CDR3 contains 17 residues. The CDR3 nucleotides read TGTGCCAGCAGCTGGACTAGCGGGGGGGCAACCTCCTACGAGCAGTACTTC. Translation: CASSWTSGGATSYEQYF.

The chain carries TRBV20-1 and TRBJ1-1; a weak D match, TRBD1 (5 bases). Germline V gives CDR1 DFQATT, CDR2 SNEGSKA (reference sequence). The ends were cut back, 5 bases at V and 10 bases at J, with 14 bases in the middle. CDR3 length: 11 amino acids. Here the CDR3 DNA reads TGCAGTGCTGTCAGGGCGGGAGGAGCTTTCTTT. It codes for CSAVRAGGAFF.

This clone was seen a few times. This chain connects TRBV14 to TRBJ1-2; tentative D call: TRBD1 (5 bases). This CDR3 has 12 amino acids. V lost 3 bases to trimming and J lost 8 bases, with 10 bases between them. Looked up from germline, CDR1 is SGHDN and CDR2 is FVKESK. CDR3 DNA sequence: TGTGCCAGCAGCCAGGGGACTTTCGGCTACACCTTC. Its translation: CASSQGTFGYTF.

CDR3 in amino acids: CASRDRGLTPLHF. For the CDR3, the DNA is TGTGCCAGCAGAGACAGGGGGCTTACACCCCTCCACTTT. The V call is TRBV2, the J call TRBJ1-6, with 10 bases fitting TRBD1. The CDR3 sequence is 13 residues long. Germline assignment: CDR1 SNHLY and CDR2 FYNNEI. The V and J ends lost 6 bases and 11 bases, in that order; junction bases with no gene match: 4.

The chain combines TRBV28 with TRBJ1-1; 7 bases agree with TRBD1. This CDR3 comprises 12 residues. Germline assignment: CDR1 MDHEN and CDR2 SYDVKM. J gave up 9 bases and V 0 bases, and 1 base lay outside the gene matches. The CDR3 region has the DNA TGTGCCAGCAGTTTATGGGACAGGAAAGCTTTCTTT. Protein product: CASSLWDRKAFF.

The CDR3 DNA reads as TGTGCCAGCAGCTTAACCGACAGGGGGCAGTTCTTC. It yields the protein CASSLTDRGQFF. The chain uses TRBV11-3 and TRBJ2-1, with 8 positions matching TRBD1. The length of the CDR3 is 12 residues. The germline gives CDR1 SGHNT, CDR2 YENEEA. The V and J ends lost 2 bases and 12 bases, in that order; junction bases with no gene match: 3.

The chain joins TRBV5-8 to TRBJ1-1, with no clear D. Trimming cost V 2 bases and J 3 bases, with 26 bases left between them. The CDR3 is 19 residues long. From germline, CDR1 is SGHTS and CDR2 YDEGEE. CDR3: CASSFRRQTIKNTDTEAFF. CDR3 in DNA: TGTGCCAGCAGCTTTCGACGGCAGACAATCAAAAATACGGACACTGAAGCTTTCTTT.

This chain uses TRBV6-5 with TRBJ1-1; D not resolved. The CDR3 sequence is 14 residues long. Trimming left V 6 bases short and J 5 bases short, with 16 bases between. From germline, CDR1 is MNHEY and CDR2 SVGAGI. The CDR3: CASSPQLRGTEAFF. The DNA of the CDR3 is TGTGCCAGCAGCCCCCAGTTGCGAGGGACTGAAGCTTTCTTT.

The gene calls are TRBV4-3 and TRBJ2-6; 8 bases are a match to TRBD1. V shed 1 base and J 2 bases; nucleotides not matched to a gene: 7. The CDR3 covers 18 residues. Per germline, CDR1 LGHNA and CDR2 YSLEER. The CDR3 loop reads CASSQAGGAVAGANVLTF. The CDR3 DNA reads TGCGCCAGCAGCCAAGCAGGGGGCGCAGTGGCTGGGGCCAACGTCCTGACTTTC.

The CDR3 nucleotides are TGTGCAAGTCGCCCCCCTTCTAGCGGGGAGGTGGCAGATACGCAGTATTTT. Translating it yields CASRPPSSGEVADTQYF. V usage is TRBV12-2 and J usage is TRBJ2-3; the table's D call, TRBD2, has no DNA check behind it. TRBV12-2 is designated a pseudogene. This CDR3 contains 17 residues.

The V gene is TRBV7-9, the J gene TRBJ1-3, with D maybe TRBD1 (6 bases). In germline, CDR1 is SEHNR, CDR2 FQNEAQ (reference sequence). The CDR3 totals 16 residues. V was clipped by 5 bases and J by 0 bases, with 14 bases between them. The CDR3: CASSPGQLTSGNTIYF. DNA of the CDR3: TGTGCCAGCAGCCCGGGACAACTGACCTCTGGAAACACCATATATTTT.

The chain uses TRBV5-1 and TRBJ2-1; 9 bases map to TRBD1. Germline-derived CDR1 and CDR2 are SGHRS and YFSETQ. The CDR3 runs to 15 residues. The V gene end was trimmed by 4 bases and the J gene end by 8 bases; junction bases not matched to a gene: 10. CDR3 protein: CASSPSGTGMDEQFF. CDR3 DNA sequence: TGCGCCAGCAGCCCCTCCGGGACAGGGATGGATGAGCAGTTCTTC.

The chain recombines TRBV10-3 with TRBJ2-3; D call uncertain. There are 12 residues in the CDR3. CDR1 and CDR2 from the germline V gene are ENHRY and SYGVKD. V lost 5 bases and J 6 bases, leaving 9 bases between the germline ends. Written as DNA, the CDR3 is TGTGCCATCAGTAGGTTACAGGATACGCAGTATTTT. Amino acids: CAISRLQDTQYF.

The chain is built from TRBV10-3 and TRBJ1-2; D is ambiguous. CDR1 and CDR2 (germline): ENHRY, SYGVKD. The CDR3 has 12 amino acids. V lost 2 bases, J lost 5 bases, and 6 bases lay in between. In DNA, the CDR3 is TGTGCCATCAGTGAGGCGGAATATGGCTACACCTTC. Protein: CAISEAEYGYTF.

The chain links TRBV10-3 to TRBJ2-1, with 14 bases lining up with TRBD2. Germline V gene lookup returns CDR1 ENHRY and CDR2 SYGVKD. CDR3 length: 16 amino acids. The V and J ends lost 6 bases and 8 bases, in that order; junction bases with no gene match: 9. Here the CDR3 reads CAIRTRLAGGVDEQFF. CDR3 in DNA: TGTGCCATCAGAACCCGACTAGCGGGGGGGGTTGATGAGCAGTTCTTC.

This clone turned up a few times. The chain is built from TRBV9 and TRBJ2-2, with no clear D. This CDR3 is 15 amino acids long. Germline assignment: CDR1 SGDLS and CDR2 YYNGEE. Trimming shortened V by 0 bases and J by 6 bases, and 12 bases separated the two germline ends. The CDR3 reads CASSVVDSPAGELFF. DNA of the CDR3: TGTGCCAGCAGCGTAGTCGATAGCCCCGCCGGGGAGCTGTTTTTT.

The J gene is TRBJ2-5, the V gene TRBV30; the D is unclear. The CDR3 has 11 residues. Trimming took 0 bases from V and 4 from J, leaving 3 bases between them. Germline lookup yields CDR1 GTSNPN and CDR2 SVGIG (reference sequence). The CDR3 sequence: CAWSVGETQYF. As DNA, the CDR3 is TGTGCCTGGAGTGTCGGAGAGACCCAGTACTTC.

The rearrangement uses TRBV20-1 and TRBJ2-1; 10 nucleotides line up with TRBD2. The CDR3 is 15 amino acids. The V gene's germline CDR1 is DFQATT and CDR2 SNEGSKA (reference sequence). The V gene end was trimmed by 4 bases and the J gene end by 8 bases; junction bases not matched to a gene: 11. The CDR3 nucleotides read TGCAGTGCTAATGAAGCGGGGGGGCAATTCGATGAGCAGTTCTTC. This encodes CSANEAGGQFDEQFF.

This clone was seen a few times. The CDR3 is CASSKERFRQADFGNTIYF. CDR3 DNA: TGTGCCAGCAGCAAAGAACGATTTAGACAGGCAGACTTTGGAAACACCATATATTTT. This chain joins TRBV21-1 and TRBJ1-3; the table's D call, TRBD1, has no DNA check behind it. TRBV21-1 is recorded as a pseudogene. The CDR3 sequence is 19 residues long.